This T cell receptor beta chain was sequenced in a study of T cell repertoires in cytomegalovirus infection. Study details: Recently described HLA-C-restricted plus well-studied HLA-B-restricted CMV epitopes were used. Matching HLA type, along with CMV infection, was indicated by public TCR beta signatures. Study findings and constraints: Dominating the ex vivo response were TCR beta clonotypes that were CMV-specific and HLA-C-restricted.

Turning to this clonotype: Its target is unknown. One end of the junction varies from germline; a read error may be responsible.

TCRdb re-called the reads with MiXCR, one entry per CDR3 protein. This table has approximately 910,000 distinct CDR3 sequences, about a third appearing once. Germline V gene data show CDR1 as SGDLS and CDR2 as YYNGEE. The CDR3 has 15 residues. The material was cultured CD8+ T cells from PBMCs, obtained from culture after CMV antigen stimulation. This rearrangement joins TRBV9 to TRBJ1-5, with D perhaps matching TRBD1 (5 bases). The sequence was collected from a human donor in good health (CMV status not recorded). Some clones in this sample may be carry-over from other donors' samples. The CDR3: CASSVGGRENQLQHF. DNA for the CDR3: TGTGCCAGCAGCGTAGGTGGCAGGGAGAATCAGCTCCAGCATTTT. Full variable domain (remainder filled in from reference TRBV9 and TRBJ1-5): DSGVTQTPKHLITATGQRVTLRCSPRSGDLSVYWYQQSLDQGLQFLIQYYNGEERAKGNILERFSAQQFPDLHSELNLSSLELGDSALYFCASSVGGRENQLQHFGDGTRLSIL.